This entry concerns a single TCR beta chain. Its target is not known. A much larger clone lies a single base off, so this may be a read error. The sample belongs to a study of read filtering for tumor transcriptome and immune sequencing. Study at large: RNA-seq yielded only roughly 75 to 1,400 TCR reads, IR-seq about 3.5 to 10.27 million. Study-level results: The sorted CD138-negative fraction was a mixed bone marrow immune population, not purified T cells. Roughly four fifths of IR-seq clonotypes had one read, totaling about 3.5% of reads; RNA-seq: about 70% and 40%.

From 300 to 400 ng of RNA, a library with molecular barcoded alpha/delta and beta/gamma adaptors was made. Via MiXCR, TCRdb re-called the reads, giving one row per CDR3 protein. This sample has tens of thousands of distinct CDR3 sequences, with 20% to 25% found just once. This CDR3 comprises 15 residues. Germline V gene sequence: CDR1 DFQATT, CDR2 SNEGSKA (reference sequence). V shed 0 bases and J shed 1 base, with 13 bases lying between them. This chain links TRBV20-1 with TRBJ2-7; D uncertain. The receptor was isolated from a donor aged 40 or older with multiple myeloma. Source material: a population of CD138-negative cells sorted from bone marrow. CDR3 loop: CSARDTETTSYEQYF. For the CDR3, the DNA is TGCAGTGCTAGAGACACTGAGACAACTTCCTACGAGCAGTACTTC.